These 8 T cell receptor beta chains were all obtained from the same sample, sequenced in a study of post-analysis software for immune sequencing data. No antigens are known for them. Notes on the study in general: There were a few TRBV segments more frequent in patients than controls, and TRBV5-6, TRBV5-1 and TRBV20-1 were among them.

Unique molecular identifiers featured in each of the TCR beta cDNA libraries. TCRdb reanalysed the PCR reads using MiXCR and keeps one entry per CDR3 protein. The sample comprises about 820,000 distinct CDR3 sequences, about 50% of which are singletons, and about 4.8% rests with the top ten. Sequencing was carried out using blood. The receptors shown here come from a girl aged 10 to 17 with multiple sclerosis.

This clonotype has a count of ten or more. V and J are TRBV20-1 and TRBJ1-2; unclear D gene. The CDR3 has 12 amino acids. The V end was cut by 1 base, the J end by 4 bases, with 7 bases between. The germline CDR1 and CDR2 sequences are DFQATT and SNEGSKA (reference sequence). The CDR3 loop is CSARVTSYGYTF. The CDR3 DNA sequence: TGCAGTGCTAGAGTGACGTCCTATGGCTACACCTTC.

This clonotype occurred a few times. The chain joins TRBV25-1 to TRBJ1-5; 7 positions agree with TRBD1. V lost 2 bases to trimming and J lost 10 bases; unmatched junction nucleotides: 8. CDR1 and CDR2 from the germline V gene are MGHDK and SYGVNS. The CDR3 has 14 amino acids. The DNA for the CDR3 is TGTGCCAGCAGTGAACAGGGGGACGTTCGACCCCAGCATTTT. Protein product: CASSEQGDVRPQHF.

This clonotype was seen only once. The chain is built from TRBV7-2 and TRBJ2-7, with no clear D. The J call is in doubt because the DNA end fits TRBJ2-5 better. Germline V CDR1 and CDR2: SGHTA, FQGNSA. This CDR3 comprises 13 residues. The chain's CDR3 is CASSLGFSETQYF. CDR3 in DNA: TGTGCCAGCAGCTTAGGGTTTTCGGAGACCCAGTACTTC.

In DNA, the CDR3 is TGTGCCACCAGCAGAGCCGACTTGGGTGGCTACACCTTC. It translates to CATSRADLGGYTF. The chain uses TRBV15 and TRBJ1-2; no reliable D call. V was shortened by 1 base and J by 7 bases, with 10 bases between the two germline ends. The CDR3 contains 13 residues. The germline CDR1 and CDR2 sequences are LNHNV and YYDKDF (reference sequence). Looking up the rest from reference TRBV15 and TRBJ1-2 gives the full variable domain: DAMVIQNPRYQVTQFGKPVTLSCSQTLNHNVMYWYQQKSSQAPKLLFHYYDKDFNNEADTPDNFQSRRPNTSFCFLDIRSPGLGDTAMYLCATSRADLGGYTFGSGTRLTVV.

The V call is TRBV20-1, the J call TRBJ1-2; no clear D. This CDR3 is built from 9 residues. CDR1 DFQATT and CDR2 SNEGSKA come from the germline V gene (reference sequence). V was shortened by 7 bases and J by 8 bases, with 8 bases between the two germline ends. CDR3 coding DNA: TGCAGTGGGGGAGTGGGCTACACCTTC. Protein: CSGGVGYTF.

This clonotype was recorded a few times. The rearrangement links TRBV18 to TRBJ2-7, with D perhaps matching TRBD2 (6 bases). Germline-derived CDR1 and CDR2 are KGHSH and LQKENI. The CDR3 is made up of 13 amino acids. The V gene lost 2 bases and the J gene lost 4 bases, with 9 bases spanning the gap. CDR3 protein: CASSPTEGYEQYF. The CDR3 DNA follows: TGTGCCAGCTCACCAACGGAGGGGTACGAGCAGTACTTC.

The CDR3 DNA reads as TGCGCCAGCAGCTCTAGCGGAAAAGGAGATACGCAGTATTTT. This gives the protein CASSSSGKGDTQYF. This chain connects TRBV5-1 to TRBJ2-3, with 7 bases that match TRBD2. J gave up 5 bases and V 3 bases, and 6 bases lay outside the gene matches. Looked up from germline, CDR1 is SGHRS and CDR2 is YFSETQ. CDR3 length equals 14 residues. Complete variable domain (other parts from reference TRBV5-1 and TRBJ2-3): KAGVTQTPRYLIKTRGQQVTLSCSPISGHRSVSWYQQTPGQGLQFLFEYFSETQRNKGNFPGRFSGRQFSNSRSEMNVSTLELGDSALYLCASSSSGKGDTQYFGPGTRLTVL.

This chain links TRBV12-3 or TRBV12-4 with TRBJ1-1; D is unresolved. V was trimmed by 3 bases and J by 7 bases, leaving 9 bases between them. The CDR3 consists of 12 residues. CDR3 in DNA: TGTGCCAGCAGTTTCTTACGGGGTGAAGCTTTCTTT. Translating it yields CASSFLRGEAFF.